A single sample gave rise to the 3 T cell receptor beta chains below, sequenced in a study of identical twins. TCRdb reprocessed the 5' RACE reads with MiXCR, giving one entry per CDR3 protein. This sample has just under 550,000 distinct CDR3 sequences, with nearly 15% found just once. The sample was also linked to a second study, of yellow fever vaccine responses in identical twins.

Sequencing was done on a sample of CD4+ T cells sorted from blood. These receptors originate from a woman in her late teens or twenties in good health.

This clonotype showed up just a few times. J is TRBJ2-2 and V is TRBV12-3 or TRBV12-4; weak D call: TRBD1 (6 bases). This CDR3 is built from 16 residues. V was pared by 5 bases and J by 4 bases, with 17 bases between. The CDR3 region has the DNA TGTGCCAGCAGTCGAGCCCCCCGGACAGTCACCGGGGAGCTGTTTTTT. Encoded protein: CASSRAPRTVTGELFF.

The rearrangement uses TRBV3-1 and TRBJ1-1, with D uncertain. The germline V and J ends were trimmed by 0 bases and 2 bases, with 10 bases remaining between them. The CDR3 contains 15 residues. Germline V gene lookup returns CDR1 LGHDT and CDR2 YNNKEL (reference sequence). DNA for the CDR3: TGTGCCAGCAGCCAAGATCCCCAGACCAACACTGAAGCTTTCTTT. Translation: CASSQDPQTNTEAFF.

This clonotype occurred a few times. Written as DNA, the CDR3 is TGTGCCATCAGTGAAACGACAGGGTGGGGCGCTGGCTACACCTTC. Encoded protein: CAISETTGWGAGYTF. The chain recombines TRBV10-3 with TRBJ1-2, with TRBD1 matching over 7 bases. Germline CDR1 reads ENHRY; CDR2 reads SYGVKD. Trimming removed 3 bases from V and 7 bases from J; junction bases left unmatched: 11. CDR3 length: 15 amino acids.